The 31 T cell receptor beta chains below all came from one sample that was sequenced in a study of early T cells in non-severe SARS-CoV-2 infection (dated by TCRdb to about 2021). The library was made by 5' RACE. Sequencing was carried out with a NextSeq 500. Using fastp at Q25 and MiXCR, TCRdb reprocessed the public reads and kept productive beta chains. Rows with a matching CDR3 protein are joined into one entry that keeps the most common DNA and genes. In all, the sample holds tens of thousands of distinct CDR3 sequences, and about 10% of those were seen once. 5.5% to 7% of the sample is in the top ten clones. Sequencing input: whole blood. The receptors were sampled from an adult who was a healthcare worker with PCR-confirmed SARS-CoV-2 infection or an uninfected control (not recorded which).

The chain uses TRBV12-3 or TRBV12-4 and TRBJ2-1; TRBD2 matches at 7 bases. V shed 6 bases and J 2 bases; nucleotides not matched to a gene: 7. The CDR3 loop spans 15 amino acids. The CDR3 loop is CASSPASGPYNEQFF. The CDR3 bases are TGTGCCAGCAGCCCAGCTAGCGGCCCCTACAATGAGCAGTTCTTC.

The chain combines TRBV7-2 with TRBJ2-3, with 9 nucleotides matching TRBD1. Germline V gene sequence: CDR1 SGHTA, CDR2 FQGNSA. Trimming took 5 bases from V and 5 from J; bases not matched to a gene: 5. There are 14 residues in the CDR3. CDR3 sequence: CASSEQGAGDTQYF. The CDR3 DNA reads TGTGCCAGCAGCGAACAGGGGGCGGGAGATACGCAGTATTTT.

The chain combines TRBV7-2 with TRBJ2-7; 9 bases map to TRBD2. J was trimmed by 2 bases and V by 5 bases; bases with no gene match: 7. The CDR3 is made up of 15 amino acids. Germline V lookup: CDR1 SGHTA, CDR2 FQGNSA. For the CDR3, the DNA is TGTGCCAGCAGCCGGGCGGGAGGGCGACCCTACGAGCAGTACTTC. It codes for CASSRAGGRPYEQYF.

A note on this clonotype: Possible read error: a much larger clone is one base away. The chain couples TRBV29-1 to TRBJ2-2, with 7 bases lining up with TRBD1. The CDR3 extends over 14 amino acids. Germline CDR1 and CDR2: SQVTM and ANQGSEA. The CDR3 bases are TGCAGCGCCAACTGGGACAGTAACACCGGGGAGCTGATTTTT. Its translation is CSANWDSNTGELIF.

This clonotype was seen more than once but under ten times. The J gene is TRBJ2-3, the V gene TRBV11-1; D gene ambiguous. Deletions cut 5 bases from V and 11 bases from J, with 14 bases between. The V gene's germline CDR1 is SGHAT and CDR2 FQDESV (reference sequence). CDR3 size: 12 residues. CDR3 protein: CASSDLYPEQYF. CDR3 coding DNA: TGTGCCAGCAGCGATCTCTACCCGGAGCAGTATTTT.

The chain links TRBV9 to TRBJ2-1; a weak D match, TRBD2 (6 bases). V lost 1 base and J lost 7, with 9 bases in between. The CDR3 contains 13 residues. CDR1 and CDR2 (germline): SGDLS, YYNGEE. CDR3 coding DNA: TGTGCCAGCAGCGTACCTGGGAGGAATGAGCAGTTCTTC. Protein sequence: CASSVPGRNEQFF.

This clonotype was picked up many times. V is TRBV20-1 and J is TRBJ2-1; 9 bases map to TRBD2. The junction had 5 bases not matched to a gene; V was cut back by 5 bases and J by 9 bases. The germline CDR1 and CDR2 sequences are DFQATT and SNEGSKA (reference sequence). This CDR3 is built from 12 residues. The CDR3 nucleotides are TGCAGTGCTCAAAAGCGGGAGGTTGAGCAGTTCTTC. Encoded protein: CSAQKREVEQFF.

In this sample, this clonotype turned up a few times. This chain connects TRBV6-2 or TRBV6-3 to TRBJ2-5; 14 nucleotides match TRBD2. V lost 5 bases to trimming and J lost 6 bases; unmatched junction nucleotides: 8. The CDR3 is 16 amino acids. Germline assignment: CDR1 MNHEY and CDR2 SVGEGT. CDR3 amino acids: CASSNGLAGGSKTQYF. The CDR3 bases are TGTGCCAGCAGTAACGGACTAGCGGGAGGATCGAAGACCCAGTACTTC.

The chain recombines TRBV5-1 with TRBJ1-2; 8 bases agree with TRBD1. CDR3 length equals 15 residues. The V gene's germline CDR1 is SGHRS and CDR2 YFSETQ. V lost 3 bases and J lost 1; bases outside the gene matches: 5. This CDR3 reads CASSSGTGHNYGYTF. In DNA, the CDR3 is TGCGCCAGCAGCTCTGGGACAGGCCATAACTATGGCTACACCTTC. Using reference TRBV5-1 and TRBJ1-2 for the parts outside the CDR3, the full variable domain is KAGVTQTPRYLIKTRGQQVTLSCSPISGHRSVSWYQQTPGQGLQFLFEYFSETQRNKGNFPGRFSGRQFSNSRSEMNVSTLELGDSALYLCASSSGTGHNYGYTFGSGTRLTVV.

This clonotype was detected many times. The J gene is TRBJ2-2, the V gene TRBV30; possibly TRBD2 for D (5 bases). V dropped 3 bases and J dropped 4 bases, with 12 bases sitting between them. This CDR3 has 14 residues. CDR1 and CDR2 from the germline V gene are GTSNPN and SVGIG (reference sequence). In DNA, the CDR3 is TGTGCCTGGAGATCGGTGGGGAGCACCGGGGAGCTGTTTTTT. Protein sequence: CAWRSVGSTGELFF. The full variable domain, completed using reference TRBV30 and TRBJ2-2, is SQTIHQWPATLVQPVGSPLSLECTVEGTSNPNLYWYRQAAGRGLQLLFYSVGIGQISSEVPQNLSASRPQDRQFILSSKKLLLSDSGFYLCAWRSVGSTGELFFGEGSRLTVL.

This clonotype has at least ten counts. The chain joins TRBV7-9 to TRBJ2-7; D not certain. Trimming stripped 0 bases from V and 5 bases from J, with 5 bases between. Looked up from germline, CDR1 is SEHNR and CDR2 is FQNEAQ (reference sequence). The CDR3 is made up of 12 amino acids. CDR3 bases: TGTGCCAGCAGCTTAGCGAAAAACGAGCAGTACTTC. Amino acid sequence: CASSLAKNEQYF.

This clonotype was counted only a few times. The chain joins TRBV19 to TRBJ1-4; 9 positions match TRBD1. The V segment lost 5 bases and the J segment 8 bases; nucleotides outside the gene matches: 9. From germline, CDR1 is LNHDA and CDR2 SQIVND (reference sequence). CDR3 size: 15 residues. The CDR3 bases are TGTGCCAGTAGTGCCGCCCGGACAGGGGACGAAAAACTGTTTTTT. It encodes CASSAARTGDEKLFF.

With regard to this clonotype: Given a much more abundant clone one base away, this may be a read error. This CDR3 fails to terminate in the conserved phenylalanine or tryptophan, so it likely reflects a read error. J is TRBJ2-7 and V is TRBV29-1; D remains unclear. The CDR3 contains 14 residues. CDR1 and CDR2 from the germline V gene are SQVTM and ANQGSEA. Trimming removed 4 bases from V and 5 bases from J, with 18 bases in between. CDR3: CSVVWPLPPHEQYL. CDR3 bases: TGCAGCGTTGTGTGGCCGCTCCCCCCCCACGAGCAGTACCTC.

This clonotype was observed at least ten times. The chain uses TRBV5-1 and TRBJ2-1, with 14 bases lining up with TRBD2. J lost 3 bases, V lost 3 bases, and 5 bases had no gene match. Per the germline V gene, CDR1 is SGHRS and CDR2 is YFSETQ. The CDR3 has 17 residues. CDR3 bases: TGCGCCAGCAGCTGGGGACTAGCGGGAGCATTCTACAATGAGCAGTTCTTC. Amino acids: CASSWGLAGAFYNEQFF. Combining the CDR3 with reference TRBV5-1 and TRBJ2-1 gives the whole variable domain KAGVTQTPRYLIKTRGQQVTLSCSPISGHRSVSWYQQTPGQGLQFLFEYFSETQRNKGNFPGRFSGRQFSNSRSEMNVSTLELGDSALYLCASSWGLAGAFYNEQFFGPGTRLTVL.

The sample holds many counts of this clonotype. The CDR3 sequence is CASSRAGTPMGGYTF. CDR3 coding DNA: TGTGCCAGCAGTAGAGCAGGAACTCCTATGGGAGGCTACACCTTC. The gene calls are TRBV27 and TRBJ1-2, with D uncertain. The V end was cut by 5 bases, the J end by 8 bases, with 21 bases between. Germline loops: CDR1 MNHEY, CDR2 SMNVEV (reference sequence). The CDR3 spans 15 residues.

This clonotype was picked up many times. V usage is TRBV7-9 and J usage is TRBJ1-6; D unresolved. V lost 1 base, J lost 9 bases, and 4 bases lay in between. The germline V gene has CDR1 SEHNR and CDR2 FQNEAQ (reference sequence). This CDR3 comprises 12 residues. CDR3 residues: CASSLGGSPLHF. CDR3 DNA: TGTGCCAGCAGCTTAGGTGGTTCACCCCTCCACTTT.

The J gene is TRBJ2-3, the V gene TRBV2; unclear D gene. The V gene lost 3 bases and the J gene lost 15 bases, with 10 bases spanning the gap. CDR1 and CDR2 from the germline V gene are SNHLY and FYNNEI. The CDR3 is 10 amino acids. CDR3 sequence (DNA): TGTGCCAGCAGTGACTACGTTTGCTATTTT. Amino acid sequence: CASSDYVCYF.

V usage is TRBV11-2 and J usage is TRBJ2-7, with D possibly matching TRBD2 (6 bases). There are 15 residues in the CDR3. Germline values: CDR1 SGHAT, CDR2 FQNNGV. V shed 5 bases and J shed 5 bases, with 19 bases lying between them. The CDR3 sequence: CASSNRPGRRHEQYF. The CDR3 coding sequence is TGTGCCAGCAGCAATCGCCCCGGGAGACGGCACGAGCAGTACTTC.

This clonotype occurred many times. The chain employs TRBV19 and TRBJ2-1; D is tentatively TRBD1 or TRBD2 (5 bases each). CDR1 is LNHDA, CDR2 SQIVND, per germline (reference sequence). V gave up 5 bases and J gave up 3 bases, with 14 bases separating them. This CDR3 is built from 15 residues. In DNA form, the CDR3 reads TGTGCCAGTAGTTACTTCGGGACCAGCTACAATGAGCAGTTCTTC. It encodes CASSYFGTSYNEQFF.

V is TRBV14 and J is TRBJ2-7; 11 bases are a match to TRBD1. CDR1 is SGHDN and CDR2 is FVKESK in the germline V gene. V lost 6 bases, J lost 2 bases, and 6 bases stayed unmatched. The CDR3 loop spans 15 amino acids. The CDR3 reads CASSPDRGRPYEQYF. CDR3 sequence (DNA): TGTGCCAGCAGTCCGGACAGGGGGCGTCCCTACGAGCAGTACTTC.

This clonotype was observed a handful of times. The chain recombines TRBV20-1 with TRBJ1-5; D uncertain. CDR3 length equals 14 residues. CDR1 and CDR2 from the germline V gene are DFQATT and SNEGSKA (reference sequence). V lost 3 bases, J lost 0 bases, and 9 bases lay in between. The CDR3 region has the DNA TGCAGTGCTAGTTCGGAACATAGCAATCAGCCCCAGCATTTT. Amino acid sequence: CSASSEHSNQPQHF.

The table lists this clonotype with many counts. The rearrangement joins TRBV19 to TRBJ1-5; tentatively, D is TRBD1 (5 bases). Germline CDR1 and CDR2: LNHDA and SQIVND (reference sequence). The CDR3 covers 15 residues. Trimming removed 8 bases from V and 4 bases from J, with 18 bases in between. CDR3 region: CASVDGGYGNQPQHF. CDR3 nucleotides: TGTGCCAGTGTGGATGGGGGGTATGGAAATCAGCCCCAGCATTTT.

This clonotype was found many times. The gene calls are TRBV11-1 and TRBJ2-7; D gene ambiguous. This CDR3 is 14 amino acids long. CDR1 SGHAT and CDR2 FQDESV come from the germline V gene (reference sequence). Between the trimmed V and J ends, which lost 0 bases and 3 bases, there was a span of 9 bases. The CDR3 sequence is CASSLAGMDYEQYF. CDR3 sequence (DNA): TGTGCCAGCAGCTTAGCGGGAATGGACTACGAGCAGTACTTC.

This clonotype showed up just a few times. The chain has TRBV18 and TRBJ2-2; the D gene could be TRBD1 or TRBD2 (5 bases each). Trimming left V 3 bases short and J 6 bases short, with 17 bases between. The CDR3 loop spans 16 amino acids. Germline V gene data show CDR1 as KGHSH and CDR2 as LQKENI. The CDR3 DNA sequence: TGTGCCAGCTCACCGACGACTGGGGGTCCGGCCGGGGAGCTGTTTTTT. Protein sequence: CASSPTTGGPAGELFF.

This clonotype showed up just a few times. This chain links TRBV20-1 with TRBJ2-3; 9 bases match TRBD2. The CDR3 extends over 13 amino acids. In germline, CDR1 is DFQATT, CDR2 SNEGSKA (reference sequence). J gave up 3 bases and V 5 bases, and 3 bases lay outside the gene matches. The CDR3 loop is CSAPGLATDTQYF. DNA for the CDR3: TGCAGTGCTCCGGGACTAGCTACAGATACGCAGTATTTT.

The V gene is TRBV20-1, the J gene TRBJ2-1; D possibly uses TRBD1 or TRBD2 (6 bases each). The CDR3 has 16 residues. V gave up 6 bases and J gave up 2 bases, with 20 bases separating them. Germline assignment: CDR1 DFQATT and CDR2 SNEGSKA (reference sequence). The CDR3 DNA reads as TGCAGTGCCAGCCCGGGGGCAGCTGGAGCCTACAATGAGCAGTTCTTC. This gives the protein CSASPGAAGAYNEQFF.

Only a few counts were recorded for this clonotype. This chain connects TRBV9 to TRBJ2-4; D perhaps matches TRBD2 (6 bases). Germline V gene data show CDR1 as SGDLS and CDR2 as YYNGEE. The germline V and J ends were trimmed by 0 bases and 0 bases, with 22 bases remaining between them. The CDR3 totals 20 residues. CDR3 region: CASSVAPETRPQLAKNIQYF. CDR3 in DNA: TGTGCCAGCAGCGTAGCGCCAGAGACTAGGCCCCAGCTAGCCAAAAACATTCAGTACTTC.

The chain combines TRBV6-2 or TRBV6-3 with TRBJ2-4; 10 bases are a match to TRBD1. The CDR3 covers 15 residues. Germline V gene lookup returns CDR1 MNHEY and CDR2 SVGEGT. Losses at the gene ends were 1 base for V and 9 bases for J; bases not matched to a gene: 6. CDR3 in DNA: TGTGCCAGCAGTTACTTGGGGGACAGGGGAGGCATTCAGTACTTC. Translation gives CASSYLGDRGGIQYF.

In DNA form, the CDR3 reads TGCAGTGCTAGGGGGGAAAACAGGGGCAATCAGCCCCAGCATTTT. Translation: CSARGENRGNQPQHF. This chain connects TRBV20-1 to TRBJ1-5; D might be TRBD1 (6 bases). Trimming stripped 3 bases from V and 2 bases from J, with 14 bases between. CDR1 and CDR2 (germline): DFQATT, SNEGSKA (reference sequence). The CDR3 contains 15 residues.

V and J are TRBV7-2 and TRBJ2-1, with D possibly TRBD2 on 5 matching bases. CDR3 length equals 13 residues. The V end lost 5 bases, the J end lost 2 bases, and 7 bases lay between the germline ends. The germline V gene has CDR1 SGHTA and CDR2 FQGNSA. This chain's CDR3 is CASSPGTYNEQFF. In DNA, the CDR3 is TGTGCCAGCAGCCCCGGGACCTACAATGAGCAGTTCTTC. Combining the CDR3 with reference TRBV7-2 and TRBJ2-1 gives the whole variable domain GAGVSQSPSNKVTEKGKDVELRCDPISGHTALYWYRQSLGQGLEFLIYFQGNSAPDKSGLPSDRFSAERTGGSVSTLTIQRTQQEDSAVYLCASSPGTYNEQFFGPGTRLTVL.

This clonotype was counted many times. V usage is TRBV20-1 and J usage is TRBJ1-5; TRBD1 might be the D (6 bases). This CDR3 has 15 amino acids. Trimming pared 3 bases from V and 7 bases from J, leaving 19 bases between. The germline V gene has CDR1 DFQATT and CDR2 SNEGSKA (reference sequence). The CDR3 nucleotides read TGCAGTGCTAGGGAGCTTACAGGGTATAGCCAGCCCCAGCATTTT. Translated, it gives CSARELTGYSQPQHF.